These 14 T cell receptor beta chains were sequenced from one sample in a study of cytomegalovirus exposure and HLA in healthy donors. The protocol was immunoSEQ multiplex PCR, while the TCRdb copy is restricted to in-frame clones and leaves out a portion. The data hold about 170,000 clones, with around 92% observed a single time. Input material: PBMCs. The receptors were gathered from a woman younger than 30 in good health and CMV-seropositive.

The chain has TRBV28 and TRBJ2-2; TRBD2 is a possible D gene (5 bases). This CDR3 spans 14 amino acids. Trimming took off 2 bases at V and 3 bases at J, with 7 bases between the two ends. Germline CDR1 is MDHEN and CDR2 is SYDVKM. The CDR3 loop reads CASSLEGHTGELFF. CDR3 DNA: TGTGCCAGCAGTTTAGAGGGTCACACCGGGGAGCTGTTTTTT. Using reference TRBV28 and TRBJ2-2 for the parts outside the CDR3, the full variable domain is DVKVTQSSRYLVKRTGEKVFLECVQDMDHENMFWYRQDPGLGLRLIYFSYDVKMKEKGDIPEGYSVSREKKERFSLILESASTNQTSMYLCASSLEGHTGELFFGEGSRLTVL.

The chain uses TRBV4-1 and TRBJ2-6, with D perhaps TRBD2 (6 bases). The CDR3 totals 18 residues. In germline, CDR1 is MGHRA, CDR2 YSYEKL. V was pared by 0 bases and J by 0 bases, with 12 bases between. The CDR3 loop reads CASSQDRGLSSGANVLTF. The CDR3 coding sequence is TGCGCCAGCAGCCAAGATCGGGGACTGAGCTCTGGGGCCAACGTCCTGACTTTC.

The V and J genes are TRBV10-2 and TRBJ2-3, with TRBD2 matching 16 bases. Germline loops: CDR1 WSHSY, CDR2 SAAADI. The CDR3 spans 17 residues. Germline trimming cut 5 bases from V and 8 bases from J; bases unmatched to any gene: 10. The CDR3 region has the DNA TGCGCCAGCAGTCTGGGACTAGCGGGAGGGGGTCGAGGTACGCAGTATTTT. This translates into CASSLGLAGGGRGTQYF.

The rearrangement uses TRBV11-2 and TRBJ2-3; D call uncertain. The CDR3 loop spans 13 amino acids. Germline V gene data show CDR1 as SGHAT and CDR2 as FQNNGV. Trimming took off 5 bases at V and 2 bases at J, with 8 bases between the two ends. CDR3 DNA: TGTGCCAGCAGCCGAGCCCTCACAGATACGCAGTATTTT. Encoded protein: CASSRALTDTQYF.

This chain connects TRBV27 to TRBJ1-1; D is undetermined. The germline CDR1 and CDR2 sequences are MNHEY and SMNVEV (reference sequence). V was pared by 3 bases and J by 0 bases, with 11 bases between. CDR3 length: 15 residues. The CDR3 protein is CASSFRARMNTEAFF. CDR3 DNA sequence: TGTGCCAGCAGTTTTCGTGCGAGAATGAACACTGAAGCTTTCTTT.

This chain uses TRBV5-1 with TRBJ2-2; D possibly corresponds to TRBD2 (5 bases). The CDR3 consists of 14 residues. The germline V and J ends were trimmed by 5 bases and 6 bases, with 14 bases remaining between them. Germline V gene data show CDR1 as SGHRS and CDR2 as YFSETQ. The CDR3, as DNA: TGCGCCAGCAGTCGGGATTCAGTGGCCGGGGAGCTGTTTTTT. It translates to CASSRDSVAGELFF.

The rearrangement joins TRBV28 to TRBJ2-7; 7 nucleotides match TRBD1. Trimming at V came to 7 bases and at J to 2 bases, leaving 2 bases not matched to a gene. Germline lookup yields CDR1 MDHEN and CDR2 SYDVKM. This CDR3 has 12 residues. The CDR3 sequence is CASTGQPYEQYF. DNA for the CDR3: TGTGCCAGCACGGGACAGCCCTACGAGCAGTACTTC.

This clone was recorded only once. This chain uses TRBV20-1 with TRBJ2-7, with 8 positions matching TRBD2. The V segment lost 5 bases and the J segment 6 bases; nucleotides outside the gene matches: 3. This CDR3 is 11 amino acids long. Germline CDR1 is DFQATT and CDR2 is SNEGSKA (reference sequence). This chain's CDR3 is CSALAGGEQYF. DNA for the CDR3: TGCAGTGCTTTGGCGGGAGGCGAGCAGTACTTC.

About this clone: The sample has other DNA sequences that encode this CDR3 too. The chain combines TRBV7-2 with TRBJ2-7; D not certain. Deletions cut 1 base from V and 2 bases from J, with 6 bases between. CDR1 SGHTA and CDR2 FQGNSA come from the germline V gene. The CDR3 loop spans 13 amino acids. The CDR3, as DNA: TGTGCCAGCAGCTTAGACCGGGCCTACGAGCAGTACTTC. Protein product: CASSLDRAYEQYF.

The CDR3 region is CASNNPRVNTEAFF. The CDR3 region has the DNA TGTGCCAGCAACAACCCCAGGGTAAACACTGAAGCTTTCTTT. V usage is TRBV27 and J usage is TRBJ1-1; possibly TRBD1 for D (5 bases). Germline V gene data show CDR1 as MNHEY and CDR2 as SMNVEV (reference sequence). The CDR3 is 14 amino acids. Deletions cut 7 bases from V and 2 bases from J, with 14 bases between.

V usage is TRBV19 and J usage is TRBJ2-1, with D possibly TRBD1 on 5 matching bases. Germline-derived CDR1 and CDR2 are LNHDA and SQIVND (reference sequence). Trimming left V 8 bases short and J 8 bases short, with 10 bases between. CDR3 length: 11 residues. CDR3 amino acids: CASSGWYEQFF. Here the CDR3 DNA reads TGTGCCAGTTCAGGGTGGTATGAGCAGTTCTTC. Complete variable domain (other parts from reference TRBV19 and TRBJ2-1): DGGITQSPKYLFRKEGQNVTLSCEQNLNHDAMYWYRQDPGQGLRLIYYSQIVNDFQKGDIAEGYSVSREKKESFPLTVTSAQKNPTAFYLCASSGWYEQFFGPGTRLTVL.

The J gene is TRBJ2-7, the V gene TRBV6-5; the match to TRBD2 covers 10 bases. Germline V gene lookup returns CDR1 MNHEY and CDR2 SVGAGI. The CDR3 loop spans 15 amino acids. V dropped 4 bases and J dropped 3; count of bases not matched to a gene: 6. This CDR3 reads CASSSPGLANYEQYF. The CDR3 region has the DNA TGTGCCAGCAGTTCTCCGGGACTAGCGAACTACGAGCAGTACTTC.

The chain employs TRBV18 and TRBJ2-1, with 11 nucleotides matching TRBD2. Germline loops: CDR1 KGHSH, CDR2 LQKENI. The CDR3 has 16 residues. J gave up 5 bases and V 2 bases, and 5 bases lay outside the gene matches. CDR3 sequence (DNA): TGTGCCAGCTCACCATCGGGACTAGCGGTCCACAATGAGCAGTTCTTC. Protein sequence: CASSPSGLAVHNEQFF.

The J gene is TRBJ2-2, the V gene TRBV15; 10 bases map to TRBD2. CDR1 is LNHNV and CDR2 is YYDKDF in the germline V gene (reference sequence). This CDR3 comprises 16 residues. V gave up 5 bases and J gave up 7 bases; unmatched junction bases: 10. CDR3 loop: CATSENLAGVVGELFF. CDR3 nucleotide sequence: TGTGCCACCAGCGAGAATCTAGCGGGAGTCGTCGGGGAGCTGTTTTTT.